The source of this TCR beta chain is a study of vaccination and CD4 T cells after COVID-19. Study at large: For post-vaccine samples, collection took place a median approximately 72 days after dose two, ranging from 14 to 241. Samples were collected from a few convalescent patients on day 14 and on days 161 to 241 after vaccination.

V lost 5 bases, J lost 7 bases, and 12 bases stayed unmatched. The CDR3 covers 17 residues. The germline gives CDR1 MNHGY, CDR2 SAAAGT. TCRdb independently ran MiXCR on the PCR reads; one entry per CDR3 protein. The sample records about 29,000 distinct CDR3 sequences, approximately 49% being singletons. This clonotype was seen a handful of times. What it binds is not known. Time point defined: late sampling 161 to 241 days after vaccination in three convalescent patients. Findings and caveats of the study: Convalescent patients had a median around 89% of reactive clones appearing only post-vaccination. When vaccine-specific clones from convalescent patients were examined, 304 of 307 were spike mono-reactive.

The sample in question was CD4+ T cells from blood, obtained about 7 months after SARS-CoV-2 vaccination. The chain is built from TRBV6-8 and TRBJ2-7, with 15 nucleotides matching TRBD2. This receptor was taken from a human donor who had recovered from COVID-19. Here the CDR3 DNA reads TGTGCCAGCAGTAATGAAAGGACTAGCGGGAGGGCCGATGAGCAGTACTTC. It translates to CASSNERTSGRADEQYF.